This TCR beta chain was sequenced during a study of CD4 T cells in relation to SARS-CoV-2 and coronaviruses. Study-wide context: PBMCs were cultured with antigen for roughly 10 days before TCR beta sequencing.

CDR1 is LGHDT, CDR2 YNNKEL, per germline (reference sequence). V lost 8 bases and J 4 bases, leaving 26 bases between the germline ends. This CDR3 spans 17 amino acids. Sequencing was performed with immunoSEQ multiplex PCR; in TCRdb, only in-frame clones are kept and a portion is missing. The repertoire holds about 41,000 clones, with over 75% as singletons. Comments on this clone: Its antigen is currently unknown.

The J gene is TRBJ1-1, the V gene TRBV3-1 (or the pseudogene TRBV3-2); possible D gene TRBD1, 5 bases. Sequences were obtained from naive CD4+ T cells from PBMCs, cultured in vitro. Subset meaning: naive CD4+ T cells isolated by negative enrichment. This TCR was recovered from an adult with COVID-19. The CDR3 coding sequence is TGTGCCAGCTGGCCGAGGGGTTTGGTCTTGAAAGGCACTGAAGCTTTCTTT. Translation gives CASWPRGLVLKGTEAFF.